The clone carrying this T cell receptor (beta chain) is a singleton in its sample. What it recognizes is unknown. This record comes from a study of regulatory T cells in long-lasting Graves disease. Looking at the study overall: Antithyroid drug use was under 3 months in newly diagnosed Graves' patients.

CDR3-region Arm-PCR and iRepertoire HTBI primers produced the TCR beta libraries. TCRdb fed the multiplex PCR reads into MiXCR, producing one record per CDR3 protein. The sample lists 350,000 to 500,000 distinct CDR3 sequences; about a sixth were seen once. Regarding the study as a whole: Study was limited to peripheral blood, excluding thyroid tissue. More public clonotypes were shared by persistent patients (around 2,800) than by new patients (about 1,000).

Described time point: newly diagnosed GD, antithyroid drugs for less than 3 months. PBMC-extracted RNA yielded the TCR library. The data were also submitted as part of a second study, on T cells in Graves' hyperthyroidism and ophthalmopathy. This second study notes: Subjects aged 18 to 65 presented with newly diagnosed hyperthyroidism of less than 2 months' duration.

The source of this sequence is a woman in her late teens or twenties with Graves disease. Material: peripheral blood mononuclear cells (PBMCs), obtained at new diagnosis, from a patient treated with antithyroid drugs.

The CDR3 here is CASSQTPGQAYEQYF. The CDR3 coding sequence is TGTGCCAGCAGCCAGACCCCGGGACAGGCCTACGAGCAGTACTTC. The V gene is TRBV12-3 or TRBV12-4, the J gene TRBJ2-7, with 8 bases identical to TRBD1. The trim removed 6 bases at V and 2 bases at J, leaving 9 bases unmatched. CDR3 size: 15 residues.